These 15 T cell receptor beta chains originate from one sample sequenced in a study of CD8 T cells in Susac syndrome. Roughly 0.5 to 1 ug RNA was reverse transcribed with random hexamers. TCRdb used MiXCR to reprocess the immunoSEQ multiplex PCR reads, holding one entry per CDR3 protein. The profile shows hundreds of thousands of distinct CDR3 sequences, about 94% of them singletons. The sequencing input was CD4+ T cells from PBMCs. These receptors came from a human donor with multiple sclerosis.

The chain carries TRBV4-1 and TRBJ2-2; no clear D gene. V was trimmed by 2 bases and J by 2 bases, leaving 15 bases between them. Germline loops: CDR1 MGHRA, CDR2 YSYEKL. This CDR3 contains 17 residues. CDR3 nucleotide sequence: TGCGCCAGCAGCCAAACCGAAACGCGGACCAACACCGGGGAGCTGTTTTTT. Its protein is CASSQTETRTNTGELFF.

The chain combines TRBV3-1 with TRBJ2-1, with D uncertain. The CDR3 length is 14 residues. V dropped 2 bases and J dropped 6 bases, with 11 bases sitting between them. Germline V gives CDR1 LGHDT, CDR2 YNNKEL (reference sequence). The CDR3 sequence: CASSQSAILNEQFF. The CDR3, as DNA: TGTGCCAGCAGCCAATCGGCCATCCTCAATGAGCAGTTCTTC.

V gene TRBV19 combines with J gene TRBJ1-3, with D perhaps matching TRBD1 (5 bases). The CDR3 runs 19 residues. CDR1 and CDR2 from the germline V gene are LNHDA and SQIVND (reference sequence). The V gene lost 3 bases and the J gene lost 0 bases, with 21 bases spanning the gap. CDR3 nucleotides: TGTGCCAGTAGTATCCCCGGCGGGGGGACCACCAACTCTGGAAACACCATATATTTT. The encoded protein is CASSIPGGGTTNSGNTIYF.

The rearrangement links TRBV4-1 to TRBJ1-2, with TRBD1 matching over 12 bases. The CDR3 runs 16 residues. Germline values: CDR1 MGHRA, CDR2 YSYEKL. J was trimmed by 6 bases and V by 3 bases; bases with no gene match: 8. In DNA, the CDR3 is TGCGCCAGCAGCCAGGGACAGGGGGCGAACTTTGATGGCTACACCTTC. As protein: CASSQGQGANFDGYTF.

The chain is built from TRBV20-1 and TRBJ1-1; D unresolved. V was trimmed by 0 bases and J by 1 base, leaving 15 bases between them. CDR3 length: 16 residues. Germline CDR1 DFQATT, CDR2 SNEGSKA (reference sequence). The DNA for the CDR3 is TGCAGTGCTAGAGATCGGGGTAGATTCCCGAACACTGAAGCTTTCTTT. Encoded protein: CSARDRGRFPNTEAFF.

The chain couples TRBV9 to TRBJ2-1; a weak D match, TRBD2 (6 bases). There are 15 residues in the CDR3. Germline CDR1 and CDR2: SGDLS and YYNGEE. Between the trimmed V and J ends, which lost 2 bases and 7 bases, there was a span of 16 bases. CDR3 DNA sequence: TGTGCCAGCAGCGTGGAACTAGCTAGTTGGAATGAGCAGTTCTTC. Translation: CASSVELASWNEQFF.

The V call is TRBV11-3, the J call TRBJ2-7; D is perhaps TRBD2 (6 bases). This CDR3 comprises 13 residues. With 1 base removed from V and 6 bases from J, the gap between germline ends came to 10 bases. CDR1 is SGHNT, CDR2 YENEEA, per germline. The CDR3 spells CASSLGGLGEQYV. In DNA form, the CDR3 reads TGTGCCAGCAGCTTAGGGGGACTGGGCGAGCAGTACGTC.

The V call is TRBV7-9, the J call TRBJ2-2; tentatively, D is TRBD1 (5 bases). The germline V and J ends were trimmed by 4 bases and 0 bases, with 12 bases remaining between them. Germline V gene lookup returns CDR1 SEHNR and CDR2 FQNEAQ (reference sequence). The CDR3 covers 16 residues. As DNA, the CDR3 is TGTGCCAGCAGCTCGACCAGGGTGGCGAACACCGGGGAGCTGTTTTTT. Translated: CASSSTRVANTGELFF.

The chain has TRBV7-3 and TRBJ2-2; 10 nucleotides agree with TRBD2. The CDR3 is 16 amino acids. V was pared by 5 bases and J by 1 base, with 4 bases of the junction left unmatched. CDR1 is SGHTA and CDR2 is FQGTGA in the germline V gene. CDR3 loop: CASSVAGGMNTGELFF. The CDR3 DNA sequence: TGTGCCAGCAGCGTAGCGGGGGGAATGAACACCGGGGAGCTGTTTTTT.

This clonotype was found once. The chain is built from TRBV7-9 and TRBJ2-1; TRBD2 matches 10 bases. The CDR3 spans 15 residues. V lost 5 bases, J lost 12 bases, and 13 bases stayed unmatched. Germline CDR1 SEHNR, CDR2 FQNEAQ (reference sequence). The CDR3 nucleotides read TGTGCCAGCAGCGTGAGCGGGAGGGCCGTGCTAGGGCAGTTCTTC. Amino acids: CASSVSGRAVLGQFF.

J is TRBJ2-3 and V is TRBV7-3, with 8 bases identical to TRBD1. CDR1 is SGHTA and CDR2 is FQGTGA in the germline V gene. The V and J ends lost 2 bases and 2 bases, in that order; junction bases with no gene match: 9. The length of the CDR3 is 17 residues. The CDR3 region is CASSLGQGITNTDTQYF. CDR3 DNA: TGTGCCAGCAGCTTAGGACAGGGAATTACAAACACAGATACGCAGTATTTT. Full variable domain (rest looked up from reference TRBV7-3 and TRBJ2-3): GAGVSQTPSNKVTEKGKYVELRCDPISGHTALYWYRQSLGQGPEFLIYFQGTGAADDSGLPNDRFFAVRPEGSVSTLKIQRTERGDSAVYLCASSLGQGITNTDTQYFGPGTRLTVL.

The rearrangement joins TRBV6-1 to TRBJ2-5, with D perhaps matching TRBD2 (5 bases). V lost 8 bases and J 3 bases, leaving 16 bases between the germline ends. Germline V gene lookup returns CDR1 MNHNS and CDR2 SASEGT. The CDR3 runs to 14 residues. CDR3 bases: TGTGCCAGCGCTAGCTCCCTAGGGAAAGAGACCCAGTACTTC. As protein: CASASSLGKETQYF.

The CDR3 region is CASSSSGSLAYEQFF. CDR3 sequence (DNA): TGCGCCAGCAGCTCTAGCGGGAGCCTGGCTTACGAGCAGTTCTTC. The V and J genes are TRBV5-1 and TRBJ2-1; 10 bases are shared with TRBD2. V dropped 3 bases and J dropped 10; count of bases not matched to a gene: 10. Germline V gene sequence: CDR1 SGHRS, CDR2 YFSETQ. The CDR3 extends over 15 amino acids.

This clonotype was counted only a few times. This sequence joins TRBV29-1 and TRBJ2-2; D is ambiguous. The CDR3 is 14 amino acids. The germline gives CDR1 SQVTM, CDR2 ANQGSEA. V lost 0 bases to trimming and J lost 6 bases, with 11 bases between them. CDR3 nucleotide sequence: TGCAGCGTTGAAGAGGGCGGTTTTGCCGGGGAGCTGTTTTTT. This codes for CSVEEGGFAGELFF.

The table lists this clonotype with a count of one. J is TRBJ2-1 and V is TRBV12-3 or TRBV12-4; the D is unclear. The CDR3 sequence is 14 residues long. Trimming stripped 4 bases from V and 7 bases from J, with 14 bases between. For the CDR3, the DNA is TGTGCCAGCAGTTCTCCTAACGGGCGGAATGAGCAGTTCTTC. Protein product: CASSSPNGRNEQFF.